This paragraph covers one T cell receptor (beta chain) sequence. TCRdb's copy holds only in-frame clones and misses some; the assay was immunoSEQ multiplex PCR. The sample has around 140,000 clones, about nine tenths seen once. This specimen comes from a study of blood T cell repertoires in COVID-19. Study-level background: Donors in the United States, Italy and Spain gave samples during acute or convalescent COVID-19. The cDNA or gDNA used as material had been derived from T cells, B-cell-depleted T cells, or PBMCs.

In germline, CDR1 is KGHDR, CDR2 SFDVKD. Trimming at V came to 4 bases and at J to 7 bases, leaving 5 bases not matched to a gene. CDR3 length: 14 residues. The sequencing input was peripheral blood. The sequence came from a human donor with COVID-19, enrolled during active disease. The donor label of this sample is uncertain. V usage is TRBV24-1 and J usage is TRBJ1-2; the match to TRBD1 covers 10 bases. CDR3: CATSDRDRGFGYTF. CDR3 coding DNA: TGTGCCACCAGTGACCGGGACAGGGGATTTGGCTACACCTTC.